Listed below are T cell receptor beta chains from one sample, sequenced in a study of identical twins. From the 5' RACE reads, TCRdb called clonotypes with MiXCR, one entry per CDR3 protein. This table holds 700,000 or so distinct CDR3 sequences, less than 10% found once. These same data were also listed under a study on yellow fever vaccine responses in identical twins.

Sequenced input: PBMCs. The receptors shown here come from a woman younger than 35 in good health. CDR3s include the opening cysteine and the closing phenylalanine or tryptophan. The D gene is left open where the match is weak. Where a row states a size, it is once, few, many or the class of an expanded clone; other rows omit it.

TRBV6-1	.	.	TRBJ1-1	CASTTVAGWTEAFF	TGTGCCAGCACTACAGTGGCAGGGTGGACTGAAGCTTTCTTT
TRBV24-1	few	.	TRBJ2-2	CATSDLRANTGELFF	TGTGCCACCAGTGATTTGCGGGCTAACACCGGGGAGCTGTTTTTT
TRBV7-9	many	.	TRBJ2-7	CASSPGGLSKEQYF	TGTGCCAGCAGCCCCGGTGGGCTGTCGAAGGAGCAGTACTTC
TRBV6-1	few	.	TRBJ2-7	CASSEARHQEQYF	TGTGCCAGCAGTGAAGCCAGACATCAAGAGCAGTACTTC
TRBV18	few	TRBD2	TRBJ2-7	CASSTDGRLAYEQYF	TGTGCCAGCTCAACCGACGGGAGGTTAGCCTACGAGCAGTACTTC
TRBV6-2/TRBV6-3	.	.	TRBJ2-3	CASSYYEGRQDTQYF	TGTGCCAGCAGTTACTATGAGGGGCGTCAAGATACGCAGTATTTT
TRBV5-1	few	TRBD1	TRBJ1-1	CASSPNRGNTEAFF	TGCGCCAGCAGCCCGAACAGGGGGAACACTGAAGCTTTCTTT
TRBV7-2	.	.	TRBJ2-5	CASSSGPSGETQYF	TGTGCCAGCAGCTCCGGACCATCAGGGGAGACCCAGTACTTC
TRBV19	.	.	TRBJ1-4	CASSIEKGLINEKLFF	TGTGCCAGTAGTATAGAGAAAGGACTAATTAATGAAAAACTGTTTTTT
TRBV5-1	.	TRBD1	TRBJ1-1	CASSFGTGRDTEAFF	TGCGCCAGCAGCTTCGGGACAGGGAGGGACACTGAAGCTTTCTTT
TRBV18	many	.	TRBJ2-5	CASSPPTGRETQYF	TGTGCCAGCAGCCCACCGACAGGGAGGGAGACCCAGTACTTC
TRBV5-1	.	.	TRBJ2-2	CASSLAGLTSVGFTGELFF	TGCGCCAGCAGCTTGGCCGGTCTGACCTCAGTTGGTTTCACCGGGGAGCTGTTTTTT
TRBV12-3/TRBV12-4	few	TRBD1	TRBJ1-4	CASSRDRSNEKLFF	TGTGCCAGCAGCCGGGACAGGTCGAATGAAAAACTGTTTTTT
TRBV7-9	.	.	TRBJ1-4	CATRDGAANEKLFF	TGTGCCACGAGAGACGGGGCGGCTAATGAAAAACTGTTTTTT
TRBV6-6	.	.	TRBJ2-7	CASSYVVNEQYF	TGTGCCAGCAGTTACGTCGTCAATGAGCAGTACTTC
TRBV2	.	.	TRBJ2-5	CASRVGTAFNF	TGTGCCAGCAGGGTAGGGACCGCGTTCAACTTC
TRBV20-1	.	TRBD1	TRBJ2-5	CSASKRQGQETQYF	TGCAGTGCTAGTAAAAGACAGGGCCAAGAGACCCAGTACTTC
TRBV14	few	.	TRBJ2-7	CASSLRPGLSYEQYF	TGTGCCAGCAGCCTAAGACCGGGACTGAGCTACGAGCAGTACTTC
TRBV10-3	.	TRBD2	TRBJ2-1	CAIKPSGSGDEQFF	TGTGCCATCAAGCCTAGCGGGAGCGGCGATGAGCAGTTCTTC
TRBV29-1	.	TRBD2	TRBJ2-7	CSAAAGAYEQYF	TGCAGCGCCGCCGCGGGGGCCTACGAGCAGTACTTC
TRBV7-9	few	.	TRBJ2-3	CASTKGVVLGTDTQYF	TGTGCCAGCACCAAAGGGGTCGTTTTAGGCACAGATACGCAGTATTTT
TRBV7-3	few	TRBD1	TRBJ1-2	CASSAQTGGANYGYTF	TGTGCCAGCAGCGCGCAAACAGGGGGCGCGAACTATGGCTACACCTTC
TRBV24-1	many	.	TRBJ2-2	CATSDRGTGELFF	TGTGCCACCAGTGATCGGGGAACCGGGGAGCTGTTTTTT
TRBV6-2/TRBV6-3	few	.	TRBJ2-1	CASRDRQPSYNEQFF	TGTGCCAGCAGAGACAGACAGCCCTCCTACAATGAGCAGTTCTTC
TRBV10-3	few	.	TRBJ2-1	CAIYNPRETYNEQFF	TGTGCCATCTATAATCCGAGGGAGACCTACAATGAGCAGTTCTTC
TRBV5-5	many	.	TRBJ1-5	CASSRDTNQPQHF	TGTGCCAGCAGCCGGGACACCAATCAGCCCCAGCATTTT
TRBV30	.	.	TRBJ2-1	CAWSGPADRSYNEQFF	TGTGCCTGGAGTGGACCTGCGGACCGCTCCTACAATGAGCAGTTCTTC
TRBV20-1	.	.	TRBJ1-6	CSAIVGGKGAYNSPLHF	TGCAGTGCCATAGTAGGAGGGAAAGGCGCCTATAATTCACCCCTCCACTTT
TRBV5-1	many	.	TRBJ2-5	CASTPGGGGRETQYF	TGCGCCAGCACACCAGGCGGAGGGGGCAGAGAGACCCAGTACTTC
TRBV3-1	few	TRBD1	TRBJ2-7	CASSQGTGWTYEQYF	TGTGCCAGCAGCCAAGGGACAGGGTGGACCTACGAGCAGTACTTC
TRBV25-1	many	.	TRBJ1-2	CASLYNDGYTF	TGTGCCAGCCTGTATAACGACGGCTACACCTTC
TRBV5-1	few	TRBD1	TRBJ2-5	CASSQGQGSMETQYF	TGCGCCAGCAGCCAAGGACAGGGAAGTATGGAGACCCAGTACTTC
TRBV10-3	few	.	TRBJ2-1	CAISESSPYNEQFF	TGTGCCATCAGTGAGTCTAGTCCCTACAATGAGCAGTTCTTC
TRBV14	few	TRBD1	TRBJ2-2	CASSRGGQGRTGELFF	TGTGCCAGCAGCCGCGGCGGACAGGGGCGCACCGGGGAGCTGTTTTTT
TRBV10-3	few	TRBD1	TRBJ2-1	CAISGRTGGAGNEQFF	TGTGCCATCAGTGGCCGGACAGGGGGCGCCGGGAATGAGCAGTTCTTC
TRBV5-6	few	TRBD1	TRBJ1-5	CASSSYRGGNSNQPQHF	TGTGCCAGCAGCTCATACAGGGGGGGGAATAGCAATCAGCCCCAGCATTTT
TRBV11-2	many	TRBD2	TRBJ2-2	CASSSGLAGVGELFF	TGTGCCAGCAGCTCGGGACTAGCGGGAGTCGGGGAGCTGTTTTTT
TRBV18	few	TRBD2	TRBJ2-5	CASSGTSGMSETQYF	TGTGCCAGCTCCGGGACTAGCGGGATGTCAGAGACCCAGTACTTC
TRBV27	few	TRBD1	TRBJ1-1	CASSFLGGEAFF	TGTGCCAGCAGTTTTTTAGGGGGCGAAGCTTTCTTT
TRBV28	many	TRBD2	TRBJ2-2	CASSSRGLALNTGELFF	TGTGCCAGCAGTTCCCGGGGACTAGCCCTGAACACCGGGGAGCTGTTTTTT
TRBV20-1	many	TRBD1	TRBJ2-5	CSARVGQPQETQYF	TGCAGTGCTAGAGTGGGACAGCCTCAAGAGACCCAGTACTTC
TRBV7-9	.	TRBD1	TRBJ2-7	CASSLVRTGLEQYF	TGTGCCAGCAGCTTAGTTCGGACAGGGCTCGAGCAGTACTTC
TRBV6-5	few	.	TRBJ1-3	CASSYSKWGLSGNTIYF	TGTGCCAGCAGTTACTCTAAGTGGGGACTCTCTGGAAACACCATATATTTT
TRBV15	.	.	TRBJ2-3	CATSRNPGSTQYF	TGTGCCACCAGCAGAAACCCGGGAAGTACGCAGTATTTT
TRBV7-2	.	.	TRBJ2-5	CASSFDRQYQETQYF	TGTGCCAGCAGCTTTGACAGACAGTACCAAGAGACCCAGTACTTC
TRBV20-1	many	.	TRBJ1-4	CSAREYGNEKLFF	TGCAGTGCTAGAGAATACGGCAATGAAAAACTGTTTTTT
TRBV12-3/TRBV12-4	many	.	TRBJ2-7	CASSFRAGYEQYF	TGTGCCAGCAGTTTTAGGGCTGGGTACGAGCAGTACTTC
TRBV29-1	many	.	TRBJ1-6	CSVKTSGSYNSPLHF	TGCAGCGTCAAAACATCTGGGTCCTATAATTCACCCCTCCACTTT
TRBV5-1	.	TRBD2	TRBJ2-1	CASSLTGAGLAYNEQFF	TGCGCCAGCAGCTTGACGGGCGCGGGACTAGCTTACAATGAGCAGTTCTTC
TRBV4-1	many	TRBD2	TRBJ2-3	CASSQDETSYPDTQYF	TGCGCCAGCAGCCAAGACGAGACTAGCTATCCAGATACGCAGTATTTT